Included here is one TCR beta chain sequence, with context. The antigen is not known. The method was immunoSEQ multiplex PCR; TCRdb's version includes in-frame clones alone and lacks a portion of them. The table lists approximately 270,000 clones, about 90% of them singletons. CDR1 and CDR2 from the germline V gene are SQVTM and ANQGSEA. The CDR3 sequence is 14 residues long. Trimming took 4 bases from V and 4 from J; bases not matched to a gene: 3. This sample was taken from a study of cytomegalovirus exposure and HLA in healthy donors. Study results and caveats: Cytomegalovirus-associated status was assigned to some 180 TCR beta chains. The classifier was said to identify cytomegalovirus status with high specificity and sensitivity. Researchers reported that a few CMV-associated chains were confirmed in vitro as CMV antigen-specific.

The donors were members of the validation cohort, which comprised around 110 subjects and was separate from the first cohort of 666 subjects. This sequence originates from a man younger than 35 in good health and CMV-seropositive. What was sequenced was PBMCs. The chain joins TRBV29-1 to TRBJ2-1; 11 bases line up with TRBD2. In DNA form, the CDR3 reads TGCAGCGTTGCCGGGACTAGCGGATACAATGAGCAGTTCTTC. Its translation: CSVAGTSGYNEQFF.